This TCR beta chain was observed in a study of shared clonotypes between healthy human individuals. General study points: Tissues were not sampled, only blood, and their repertoires likely differ.

The table lists this clone with a few counts. Its antigen is not identified. In germline, CDR1 is MNHEY, CDR2 SVGAGI. Trimming stripped 7 bases from V and 3 bases from J, with 13 bases between. This CDR3 is built from 14 residues. The sorted-subset replicate PCRs were given approximately 190 ng DNA, which is approximately 30,000 T cell genomes. Some clones are missing from TCRdb's copy, which holds only in-frame ones; the method was immunoSEQ multiplex PCR. The sample carries hundreds of thousands of clones, approximately 75% recorded once. This receptor was taken from a woman between 25 and 40 years old in good health. The chain combines TRBV6-5 with TRBJ1-3; D may be TRBD1 (6 bases). The source material was memory CD4+ T cells sorted from blood. Subset in this sample: CD45RA-negative fraction. The CDR3 spells CASKRGLFGNTIYF. In DNA form, the CDR3 reads TGTGCCAGCAAACGGGGGCTCTTTGGAAACACCATATATTTT.